The rows below give T cell receptor beta chains drawn from one sample of a study of cytomegalovirus exposure and HLA in healthy donors. Here immunoSEQ multiplex PCR was the method, and the copy in TCRdb shows in-frame clones only, minus some. The sample includes 100,000 to 150,000 clones. Sequenced: PBMCs. These receptors were obtained from a woman in her thirties or forties in good health and CMV-seropositive. Each CDR3 is given with its conserved first and last residue. A D gene is named only where the DNA matches it firmly.

d_gene,j_gene,v_gene,CDR3nt,CDR3aa
TRBD1,TRBJ2-2,TRBV5-1,TGCGCCAGCAGCTTGGGCCCGGGACAGGGTAACACCGGGGAGCTGTTTTTT,CASSLGPGQGNTGELFF
TRBD2,TRBJ2-2,TRBV11-2,TGTGCCAGCAGCGCTACGGGACTAGCGGGACGGGAGCTGTTTTTT,CASSATGLAGRELFF
TRBD2,TRBJ2-1,TRBV30,TGTGCCTGGTCCCCCCCCAGCGGGAGGGCCTCTGAGCAGTTCTTC,CAWSPPSGRASEQFF
TRBD1,TRBJ2-7,TRBV10-2,TGCGCCAGCAGTGAACGGACAGGCTCCTACGAGCAGTACTTC,CASSERTGSYEQYF
NA,TRBJ2-7,TRBV27,TGTGCCAGCAGTTTCGCCACCGGGACTTACGAGCAGTACTTC,CASSFATGTYEQYF
TRBD1,TRBJ2-7,TRBV29-1,TGCAGCGTTGCCCTCTCCGGGACAGGGACAATAAGCTTC,CSVALSGTGTISF
TRBD1,TRBJ1-1,TRBV29-1,TGCAGCGCCGATAGGGGACAGGGAATGAACACTGAAGCTTTCTTT,CSADRGQGMNTEAFF
NA,TRBJ1-1,TRBV7-6,TGTGCCAGCAGTCAGGGATGGGGTGAAGCTTTCTTT,CASSQGWGEAFF
TRBD2,TRBJ2-1,TRBV9,TGTGCCAGCAGCGATAGACTAGCAGCCAACAATGAGCAGTTCTTC,CASSDRLAANNEQFF
NA,TRBJ1-2,TRBV11-2,TGTGCCAGCAGCAAAAAACCGGTAGAACCGAACTATGGCTACACCTTC,CASSKKPVEPNYGYTF
TRBD1,TRBJ1-2,TRBV6-1,TGTGCCAGCAGTGCGCGCCGGGACAGGGTGAGCGGCTATGGCTACACCTTC,CASSARRDRVSGYGYTF
NA,TRBJ1-2,TRBV11-2,TGTGCCAGCAGCCCCGGCAGGGAAGGGGTATTGAGTGGCTACACCTTC,CASSPGREGVLSGYTF
NA,TRBJ1-1,TRBV9,TGTGCCAGCGCTGGGCCGAACACTGAAGCTTTCTTT,CASAGPNTEAFF
NA,TRBJ1-2,TRBV27,TGTGCCAGCAGTCAACAGGGCCCCTATGGCTACACCTTC,CASSQQGPYGYTF
TRBD1,TRBJ2-7,TRBV7-6,TGTGCCAGCAGCTCCCGACAGGGAAGTAATTACGAGCAGTACTTC,CASSSRQGSNYEQYF
TRBD1,TRBJ2-7,TRBV19,TGTGCCAGAAGGGCTAGGGACAGGGGTTACGAGCAGTACTTC,CARRARDRGYEQYF
TRBD2,TRBJ2-1,TRBV6-5,TGTGCCAGCAGTTACGAGGGGACTAGCGCACGTGAGCAGTTCTTC,CASSYEGTSAREQFF
NA,TRBJ2-1,TRBV5-6,TGTGCCAGCAGCGCCCAACATTACAATGAGCAGTTCTTC,CASSAQHYNEQFF
TRBD2,TRBJ2-7,TRBV10-3,TGTGCCATCAGTGAGGAGACGGCTAGCGGGAGGGCCCACGAGCAGTACTTC,CAISEETASGRAHEQYF
NA,TRBJ1-1,TRBV7-3,TGTGCCAGCAGCCCCCAGGGAAGGAACACTGAAGCTTTCTTT,CASSPQGRNTEAFF
TRBD1,TRBJ2-1,TRBV29-1,TGCAGCGGCGACAGGGACAATGAGCAGTTCTTC,CSGDRDNEQFF
TRBD2,TRBJ2-1,TRBV7-7,TGTGCTAGCAGCCGAGATGGGACTAGCGGTACCGCGGAGCAGTTCTTC,CASSRDGTSGTAEQFF